Below are 29 T cell receptor beta chains sequenced from a single sample in a study of T cells in tuberculosis. The table came from immunoSEQ multiplex PCR; TCRdb's copy has only in-frame clones and leaves some out. The data show around 43,000 clones, 95% seen once. The sequenced sample was PBMCs. Every receptor here comes from a donor between 10 and 35 years old with latent tuberculosis or without tuberculosis infection.

The chain employs TRBV10-2 and TRBJ2-7; 7 bases align to TRBD1. The CDR3 is 15 amino acids. Trimming took 7 bases from V and 2 from J; bases not matched to a gene: 11. In germline, CDR1 is WSHSY, CDR2 SAAADI. The CDR3 region is CASTEVHRGPYEQYF. In nucleotides, the CDR3 is TGCGCCAGCACCGAGGTACACAGGGGACCCTACGAGCAGTACTTC.

The rearrangement joins TRBV11-2 to TRBJ2-5; D is perhaps TRBD2 (6 bases). This CDR3 is 16 amino acids long. Germline CDR1 reads SGHAT; CDR2 reads FQNNGV. Trimming removed 0 bases at V and 1 base at J, with 12 bases between. Written as DNA, the CDR3 is TGTGCCAGCAGCTTAGAGGGGGGACTGAGCCAAGAGACCCAGTACTTC. Its protein is CASSLEGGLSQETQYF.

The chain links TRBV29-1 to TRBJ2-7, with a weak D call TRBD1 (8 bases). Trimming shortened V by 4 bases and J by 0 bases, and 22 bases separated the two germline ends. Germline CDR1 and CDR2: SQVTM and ANQGSEA. The CDR3 totals 17 residues. The CDR3 is CSVGRGGRQGFSYEQYF. As DNA, the CDR3 is TGCAGCGTTGGTAGGGGGGGCCGACAGGGGTTCTCCTACGAGCAGTACTTC.

As DNA, the CDR3 is TGTGCCTCCCGGGAGGCATACTATGGCTACACCTTC. Its translation is CASREAYYGYTF. The genes are TRBV5-8 and TRBJ1-2, with unresolved D. The CDR3 is made up of 12 amino acids. The V gene's germline CDR1 is SGHTS and CDR2 YDEGEE. With 10 bases removed from V and 3 bases from J, the gap between germline ends came to 13 bases.

This clone was seen once. CDR3 residues: CASSSTGGMEPQHF. The CDR3 DNA is TGTGCCAGCAGCTCTACAGGGGGTATGGAGCCCCAGCATTTT. The V and J genes are TRBV7-2 and TRBJ1-5, with 8 bases identical to TRBD1. Per germline, CDR1 SGHTA and CDR2 FQGNSA. The CDR3 runs to 14 residues. Trimming at V came to 4 bases and at J to 8 bases, leaving 7 bases not matched to a gene. Full variable domain (remainder filled in from reference TRBV7-2 and TRBJ1-5): GAGVSQSPSNKVTEKGKDVELRCDPISGHTALYWYRQSLGQGLEFLIYFQGNSAPDKSGLPSDRFSAERTGGSVSTLTIQRTQQEDSAVYLCASSSTGGMEPQHFGDGTRLSIL.

The table lists this clone with a count of one. The chain has TRBV28 and TRBJ1-2, with 7 bases that match TRBD1. Germline-derived CDR1 and CDR2 are MDHEN and SYDVKM. The junction had 7 bases not matched to a gene; V was cut back by 7 bases and J by 2 bases. The CDR3 consists of 14 residues. The CDR3 is CASTSGTENYGYTF. CDR3 sequence (DNA): TGTGCCAGCACCTCCGGGACAGAAAACTATGGCTACACCTTC.

The rearrangement joins TRBV29-1 to TRBJ1-1, with 9 bases that match TRBD1. Germline V gives CDR1 SQVTM, CDR2 ANQGSEA. Trimming took 7 bases from V and 0 from J; bases not matched to a gene: 6. The CDR3 covers 14 residues. The chain's CDR3 is CSGRTGGVNTEAFF. In DNA, the CDR3 is TGCAGCGGACGAACAGGGGGCGTGAACACTGAAGCTTTCTTT. Full variable domain (missing parts from reference TRBV29-1 and TRBJ1-1): SAVISQKPSRDICQRGTSLTIQCQVDSQVTMMFWYRQQPGQSLTLIATANQGSEATYESGFVIDKFPISRPNLTFSTLTVSNMSPEDSSIYLCSGRTGGVNTEAFFGQGTRLTVV.

This chain connects TRBV18 to TRBJ1-2; D is unclear. Germline loops: CDR1 KGHSH, CDR2 LQKENI. V was trimmed by 3 bases and J by 5 bases, leaving 10 bases between them. CDR3 length: 13 amino acids. The CDR3 here is CASSPGEGYGYTF. CDR3 DNA: TGTGCCAGCTCACCCGGGGAGGGTTATGGCTACACCTTC.

V usage is TRBV4-2 and J usage is TRBJ1-6, with 9 bases identical to TRBD1. Trimming took 0 bases from V and 13 from J; bases not matched to a gene: 7. Germline assignment: CDR1 LGHNA and CDR2 YNFKEQ. The CDR3 sequence is 15 residues long. CDR3 DNA sequence: TGTGCCAGCAGCCAAGACCGCCGGACAGGGGCTCCCCTCCACTTT. Its protein is CASSQDRRTGAPLHF.

The chain carries TRBV18 and TRBJ2-4; D possibly corresponds to TRBD1 (6 bases). The CDR3 loop spans 17 amino acids. Germline CDR1 reads KGHSH; CDR2 reads LQKENI. Between the trimmed V and J ends, which lost 1 base and 0 bases, there was a span of 13 bases. CDR3 nucleotide sequence: TGTGCCAGCTCACCACTTGGGGGACATTCAGCCAAAAACATTCAGTACTTC. The encoded protein is CASSPLGGHSAKNIQYF.

The chain recombines TRBV5-6 with TRBJ2-5; D uncertain. Between the trimmed V and J ends, which lost 0 bases and 2 bases, there was a span of 14 bases. The CDR3 runs to 16 residues. Germline lookup yields CDR1 SGHDT and CDR2 YYEEEE. The CDR3 nucleotides read TGTGCCAGCAGCTTGGCCTCTCGAACCGCGCAAGAGACCCAGTACTTC. It is translated as CASSLASRTAQETQYF.

The J gene is TRBJ2-7, the V gene TRBV5-1; TRBD1 agrees at 10 bases. After removal of 0 bases from V and 3 bases from J, the junction contained 9 bases not matched to a gene. The CDR3 is 17 amino acids. CDR1 SGHRS and CDR2 YFSETQ come from the germline V gene. CDR3 region: CASSLDRARDRGYEQYF. The CDR3 DNA sequence: TGCGCCAGCAGCTTGGATAGGGCCCGGGACAGGGGCTACGAGCAGTACTTC.

This chain joins TRBV5-4 and TRBJ2-1; TRBD1 is a possible D gene (7 bases). The CDR3 loop spans 14 amino acids. Germline CDR1 is SGHNT and CDR2 is YYREEE (reference sequence). Trimming took 7 bases from V and 6 from J, leaving 17 bases between them. CDR3 in DNA: TGTGCCAGCGGCTCCAGGGGGGCAAGCAATGAGCAGTTCTTC. Protein sequence: CASGSRGASNEQFF.

The rearrangement links TRBV11-2 to TRBJ1-1, with D unclear. This CDR3 contains 15 residues. The V end lost 2 bases, the J end lost 1 base, and 11 bases lay between the germline ends. From germline, CDR1 is SGHAT and CDR2 FQNNGV. The CDR3 here is CASSLKRGGNTEAFF. The CDR3 DNA reads TGTGCCAGCAGCTTAAAACGAGGCGGGAACACTGAAGCTTTCTTT.

The V gene is TRBV6-1, the J gene TRBJ1-2; 11 bases fit TRBD1. V shed 1 base, J shed 5 bases, and the junction held 9 bases outside the gene matches. The CDR3 contains 17 residues. Germline CDR1 is MNHNS and CDR2 is SASEGT. CDR3 loop: CASSEGAGTGGVYGYTF. The CDR3 DNA sequence: TGTGCCAGCAGTGAAGGAGCCGGGACAGGGGGAGTTTATGGCTACACCTTC.

The genes are TRBV7-2 and TRBJ2-7, with 8 bases that match TRBD1. Trimming cost V 4 bases and J 5 bases; bases outside gene matches: 7. Germline CDR1 and CDR2: SGHTA and FQGNSA. This CDR3 has 14 amino acids. CDR3 DNA: TGTGCCAGCAGCTCCGGACAGGGTGGTCACGAGCAGTACTTC. This encodes CASSSGQGGHEQYF.

The chain links TRBV6-5 to TRBJ1-1; 9 nucleotides agree with TRBD1. Germline V lookup: CDR1 MNHEY, CDR2 SVGAGI. V was pared by 6 bases and J by 4 bases, with 9 bases of the junction left unmatched. The CDR3 contains 15 residues. The CDR3 reads CASRPGDRDGTEAFF. The CDR3 bases are TGTGCCAGCAGACCGGGGGACAGGGATGGCACTGAAGCTTTCTTT.

The chain joins TRBV19 to TRBJ1-2; 8 bases fit TRBD1. Germline values: CDR1 LNHDA, CDR2 SQIVND (reference sequence). The V and J ends lost 4 bases and 4 bases, in that order; junction bases with no gene match: 8. CDR3 length equals 15 residues. CDR3 DNA: TGTGCCAGTAGTACTGGACAGGGAAGAGTCTATGGCTACACCTTC. Its translation: CASSTGQGRVYGYTF.

The rearrangement joins TRBV30 to TRBJ1-1; D ambiguous. The V gene's germline CDR1 is GTSNPN and CDR2 SVGIG (reference sequence). This CDR3 is 14 amino acids long. V lost 0 bases, J lost 1 base, and 9 bases lay in between. The CDR3 sequence is CAWSVMGGNTEAFF. The CDR3 DNA reads as TGTGCCTGGAGTGTGATGGGAGGGAACACTGAAGCTTTCTTT.

This chain links TRBV18 with TRBJ2-7; D is perhaps TRBD2 (7 bases). Trimming shortened V by 4 bases and J by 5 bases, and 15 bases separated the two germline ends. From germline, CDR1 is KGHSH and CDR2 LQKENI. This CDR3 is 14 amino acids long. The CDR3 is CASSRTAGADEQYF. The CDR3 DNA reads as TGTGCCAGCTCACGAACGGCGGGGGCCGACGAGCAGTACTTC.

The V call is TRBV21-1, the J call TRBJ1-2. TRBV21-1 is a pseudogene locus. The CDR3 has 15 amino acids. CDR3 sequence (DNA): TGTGCCAGCAGCAAAGTAGGTGCGGGGGTCTATGGCTACACCTTC. Its translation: CASSKVGAGVYGYTF.

This chain links TRBV19 with TRBJ2-3; D is perhaps TRBD2 (7 bases). The germline V and J ends were trimmed by 4 bases and 3 bases, with 20 bases remaining between them. The CDR3 has 17 residues. From germline, CDR1 is LNHDA and CDR2 SQIVND (reference sequence). As DNA, the CDR3 is TGTGCCAGTAGTAAAACCTCGGGGGGCGCCGGGACAGATACGCAGTATTTT. Its protein is CASSKTSGGAGTDTQYF.

The J gene is TRBJ1-2, the V gene TRBV6-1; no clear D gene. The ends were cut back, 3 bases at V and 1 base at J, with 9 bases in the middle. In germline, CDR1 is MNHNS, CDR2 SASEGT. The CDR3 has 14 amino acids. Written as DNA, the CDR3 is TGTGCCAGCAGTGAGCGACAAATTAACTATGGCTACACCTTC. Translating it yields CASSERQINYGYTF.

A single count supports this clone. The rearrangement links TRBV5-1 to TRBJ2-7, with D maybe TRBD1 (6 bases). CDR1 and CDR2 (germline): SGHRS, YFSETQ. This CDR3 has 13 amino acids. Trimming took 5 bases from V and 1 from J, leaving 10 bases between them. CDR3 loop: CASSTGQSYEQYF. DNA for the CDR3: TGCGCCAGCAGTACCGGACAGTCCTACGAGCAGTACTTC.

This clone was seen once. J is TRBJ2-3 and V is TRBV5-5, with a tentative D call TRBD1 (5 bases). Germline V gene data show CDR1 as SGHKS and CDR2 as YYEKEE (reference sequence). The CDR3 has 16 amino acids. Trimming shortened V by 3 bases and J by 0 bases, and 14 bases separated the two germline ends. The DNA for the CDR3 is TGTGCCAGCAGCTACCATCAGGGCAGTAGCACAGATACGCAGTATTTT. Protein: CASSYHQGSSTDTQYF.

This clone occurred a few times. V and J are TRBV25-1 and TRBJ2-5; D is possibly TRBD1 (5 bases). This CDR3 is built from 15 residues. Germline V gene sequence: CDR1 MGHDK, CDR2 SYGVNS. The germline V and J ends were trimmed by 2 bases and 2 bases, with 12 bases remaining between them. CDR3 DNA sequence: TGTGCCAGCAGTGAACAGGGCCCCTTGCAAGAGACCCAGTACTTC. Translating it yields CASSEQGPLQETQYF.

The chain joins TRBV5-6 to TRBJ2-5, with TRBD1 as a possible D gene (5 bases). Trimming removed 6 bases from V and 4 bases from J, with 19 bases in between. Germline V gene lookup returns CDR1 SGHDT and CDR2 YYEEEE. The length of the CDR3 is 15 residues. CDR3 region: CASILGGRGRETQYF. Written as DNA, the CDR3 is TGTGCCAGCATCCTGGGTGGAAGGGGTCGAGAGACCCAGTACTTC.

This chain connects TRBV2 to TRBJ1-4, with 10 bases lining up with TRBD1. CDR1 SNHLY and CDR2 FYNNEI come from the germline V gene. CDR3 length: 15 residues. V was clipped by 3 bases and J by 7 bases; unmatched bases: 5. The CDR3 sequence is CASSEDRGRVEKLFF. The DNA for the CDR3 is TGTGCCAGCAGTGAGGACAGGGGGAGGGTTGAAAAACTGTTTTTT.

The rearrangement uses TRBV7-6 and TRBJ1-5; D not certain. This CDR3 comprises 13 residues. In germline, CDR1 is SGHVS, CDR2 FNYEAQ. The ends were cut back, 1 base at V and 4 bases at J, with 5 bases in the middle. The CDR3 DNA follows: TGTGCCAGCAGCTTAGACAGAAATCAGCCCCAGCATTTT. Amino acids: CASSLDRNQPQHF.